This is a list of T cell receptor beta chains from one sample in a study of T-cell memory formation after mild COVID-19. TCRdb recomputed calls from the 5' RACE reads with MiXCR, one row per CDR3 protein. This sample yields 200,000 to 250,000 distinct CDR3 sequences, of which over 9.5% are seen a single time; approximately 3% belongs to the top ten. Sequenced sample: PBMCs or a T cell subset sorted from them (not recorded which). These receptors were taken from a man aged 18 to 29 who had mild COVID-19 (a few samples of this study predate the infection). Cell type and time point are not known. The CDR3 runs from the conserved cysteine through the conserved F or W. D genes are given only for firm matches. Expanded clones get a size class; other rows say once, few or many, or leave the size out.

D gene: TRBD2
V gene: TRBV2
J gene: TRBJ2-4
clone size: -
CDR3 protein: CASSVRTSEDIQYF
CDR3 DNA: TGTGCCAGCAGCGTTAGGACTAGCGAAGACATTCAGTACTTC

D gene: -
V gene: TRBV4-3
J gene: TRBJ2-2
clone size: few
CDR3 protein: CASSRFRGAAGELFF
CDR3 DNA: TGCGCCAGCAGCCGGTTTCGTGGGGCTGCCGGGGAGCTGTTTTTT

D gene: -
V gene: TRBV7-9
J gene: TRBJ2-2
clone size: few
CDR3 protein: CASSLVGWYDTGELFF
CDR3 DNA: TGTGCCAGCAGCTTAGTCGGGTGGTACGACACCGGGGAGCTGTTTTTT

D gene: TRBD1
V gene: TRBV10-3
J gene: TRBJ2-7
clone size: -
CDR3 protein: CAIRPGQGGYEQYF
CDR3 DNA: TGTGCCATCAGGCCGGGACAGGGGGGATACGAGCAGTACTTC

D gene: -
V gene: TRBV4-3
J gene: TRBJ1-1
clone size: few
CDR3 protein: CASSQGGQNTEAFF
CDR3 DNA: TGCGCCAGCAGCCAAGGAGGCCAGAACACTGAAGCTTTCTTT

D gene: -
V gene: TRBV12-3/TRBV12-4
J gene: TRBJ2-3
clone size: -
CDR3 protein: CASSIPGTDTQYF
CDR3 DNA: TGTGCCAGCAGTATACCAGGGACAGATACGCAGTATTTT

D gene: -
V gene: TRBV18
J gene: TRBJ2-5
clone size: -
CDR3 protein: CASSPPRTIQETQYF
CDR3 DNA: TGTGCCAGCTCACCACCGCGGACTATCCAAGAGACCCAGTACTTC

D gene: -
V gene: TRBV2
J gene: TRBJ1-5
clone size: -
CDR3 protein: CASSPQGGVEPQHF
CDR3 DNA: TGTGCCAGCAGTCCTCAGGGTGGTGTGGAGCCCCAGCATTTT

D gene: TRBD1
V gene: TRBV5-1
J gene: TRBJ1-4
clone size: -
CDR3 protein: CASSGGQTNEKLFF
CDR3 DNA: TGCGCCAGCAGCGGGGGACAGACTAATGAAAAACTGTTTTTT

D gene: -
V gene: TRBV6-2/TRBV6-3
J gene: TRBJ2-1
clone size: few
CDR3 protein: CASSEGRPSSYNEQFF
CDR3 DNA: TGTGCCAGTTCGGAGGGACGCCCGAGCTCCTACAATGAGCAGTTCTTC

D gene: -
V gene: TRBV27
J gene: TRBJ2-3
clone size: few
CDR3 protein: CASRGVTDTQYF
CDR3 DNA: TGTGCCAGCAGGGGGGTCACAGATACGCAGTATTTT

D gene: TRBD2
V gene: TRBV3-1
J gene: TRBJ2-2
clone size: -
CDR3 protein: CASSKFILAGDTGELFF
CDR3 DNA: TGTGCCAGCAGCAAATTCATACTAGCGGGAGACACCGGGGAGCTGTTTTTT

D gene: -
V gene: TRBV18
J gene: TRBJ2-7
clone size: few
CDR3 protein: CASSPLEGRHEQYF
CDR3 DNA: TGTGCCAGCTCACCGCTCGAAGGGAGGCACGAGCAGTACTTC

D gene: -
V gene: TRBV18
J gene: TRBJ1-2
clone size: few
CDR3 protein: CASSQGTGPAVYGYTF
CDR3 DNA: TGTGCCAGCTCACAGGGGACGGGCCCCGCCGTCTATGGCTACACCTTC

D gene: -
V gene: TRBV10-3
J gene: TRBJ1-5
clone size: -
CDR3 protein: CAIADPNQPQHF
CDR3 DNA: TGTGCCATCGCCGATCCCAATCAGCCCCAGCATTTT

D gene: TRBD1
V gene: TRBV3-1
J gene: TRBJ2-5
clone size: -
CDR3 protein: CASSQHPGGVGETQYF
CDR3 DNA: TGTGCCAGCAGCCAACATCCAGGGGGCGTTGGGGAGACCCAGTACTTC

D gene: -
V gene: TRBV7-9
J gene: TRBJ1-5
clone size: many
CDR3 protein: CASSLGGEGTQPQHF
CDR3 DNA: TGTGCCAGCAGCTTAGGGGGGGAGGGGACCCAACCCCAGCATTTT

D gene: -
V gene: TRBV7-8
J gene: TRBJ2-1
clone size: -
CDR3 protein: CASSLVGSVAYNEQFF
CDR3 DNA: TGTGCCAGCAGCTTAGTTGGTTCGGTAGCTTACAATGAGCAGTTCTTC

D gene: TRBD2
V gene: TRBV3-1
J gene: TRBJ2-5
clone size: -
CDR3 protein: CASSQGRGGLETQYF
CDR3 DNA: TGTGCCAGCAGCCAAGGTCGGGGGGGCCTTGAGACCCAGTACTTC

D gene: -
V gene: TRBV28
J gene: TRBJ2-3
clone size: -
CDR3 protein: CASSLWGTQLRGIDTQYF
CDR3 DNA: TGTGCCAGCAGTTTATGGGGGACTCAATTAAGGGGGATAGATACGCAGTATTTT

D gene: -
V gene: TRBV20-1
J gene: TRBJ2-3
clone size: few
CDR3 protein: CSADTRTDTQYF
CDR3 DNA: TGCAGTGCTGACACTAGAACAGATACGCAGTATTTT

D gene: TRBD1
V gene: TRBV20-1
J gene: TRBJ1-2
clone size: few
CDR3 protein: CSALGTDDDDYTF
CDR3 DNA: TGCAGTGCTTTGGGGACAGACGACGACGACTACACCTTC

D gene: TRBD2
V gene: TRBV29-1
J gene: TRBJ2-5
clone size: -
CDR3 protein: CSVETGLAGTETQYF
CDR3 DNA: TGCAGCGTCGAGACTGGACTAGCGGGGACAGAGACCCAGTACTTC

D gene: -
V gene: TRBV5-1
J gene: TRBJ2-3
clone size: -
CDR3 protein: CASSARNHGTDTQYF
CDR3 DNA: TGCGCCAGCAGCGCGCGCAACCACGGCACAGATACGCAGTATTTT

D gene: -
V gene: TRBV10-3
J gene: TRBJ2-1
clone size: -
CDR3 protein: CAISTTGNEQFF
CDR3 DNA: TGTGCCATCAGTACTACAGGGAATGAGCAGTTCTTC

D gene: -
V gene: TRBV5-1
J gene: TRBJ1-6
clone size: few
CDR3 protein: CASRADYSPLHF
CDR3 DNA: TGCGCCAGCAGGGCAGACTATTCACCCCTCCACTTT

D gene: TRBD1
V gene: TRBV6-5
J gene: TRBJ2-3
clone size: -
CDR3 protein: CASSYGRGWDTQYF
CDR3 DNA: TGTGCCAGCAGTTACGGCAGGGGGTGGGATACGCAGTATTTT

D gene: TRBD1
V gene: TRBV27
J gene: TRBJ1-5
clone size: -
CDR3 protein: CASSPGDRYNQPQHF
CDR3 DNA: TGTGCCAGCAGTCCTGGGGACAGATACAATCAGCCCCAGCATTTT

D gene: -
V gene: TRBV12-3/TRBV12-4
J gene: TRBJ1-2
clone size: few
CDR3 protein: CASSRFREDYGYTF
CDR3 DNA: TGTGCCAGCAGTCGCTTCCGGGAGGACTATGGCTACACCTTC

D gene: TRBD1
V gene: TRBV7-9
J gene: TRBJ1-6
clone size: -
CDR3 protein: CASSRQGSNSPLHF
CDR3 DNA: TGTGCCAGCAGCCGACAGGGTAGCAATTCACCCCTCCACTTT

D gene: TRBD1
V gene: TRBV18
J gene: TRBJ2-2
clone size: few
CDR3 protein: CASSPPFGTGNTGELFF
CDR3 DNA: TGTGCCAGCTCACCACCATTCGGGACAGGGAACACCGGGGAGCTGTTTTTT

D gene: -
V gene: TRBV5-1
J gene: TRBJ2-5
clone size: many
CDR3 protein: CASSLDPQETQYF
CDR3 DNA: TGCGCCAGCAGCTTGGACCCCCAAGAGACCCAGTACTTC

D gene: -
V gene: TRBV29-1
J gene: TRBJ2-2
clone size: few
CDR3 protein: CSVGRINTGELFF
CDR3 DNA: TGCAGCGTTGGTCGGATTAACACCGGGGAGCTGTTTTTT

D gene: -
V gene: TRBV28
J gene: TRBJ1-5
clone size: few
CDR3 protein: CASSPHAGNQPQHF
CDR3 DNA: TGTGCCAGCAGCCCCCATGCTGGGAATCAGCCCCAGCATTTT

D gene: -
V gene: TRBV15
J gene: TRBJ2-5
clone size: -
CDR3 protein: CATSRDTWETQYF
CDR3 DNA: TGTGCCACCAGCAGAGATACTTGGGAGACCCAGTACTTC

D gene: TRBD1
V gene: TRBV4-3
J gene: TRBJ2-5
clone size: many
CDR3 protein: CASSWTGIGETQYF
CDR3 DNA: TGCGCCAGCAGTTGGACAGGGATAGGAGAGACCCAGTACTTC

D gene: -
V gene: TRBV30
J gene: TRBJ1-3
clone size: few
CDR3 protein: CAWSVDFFPPGNTIYF
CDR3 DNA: TGTGCCTGGAGTGTCGACTTTTTCCCTCCTGGAAACACCATATATTTT